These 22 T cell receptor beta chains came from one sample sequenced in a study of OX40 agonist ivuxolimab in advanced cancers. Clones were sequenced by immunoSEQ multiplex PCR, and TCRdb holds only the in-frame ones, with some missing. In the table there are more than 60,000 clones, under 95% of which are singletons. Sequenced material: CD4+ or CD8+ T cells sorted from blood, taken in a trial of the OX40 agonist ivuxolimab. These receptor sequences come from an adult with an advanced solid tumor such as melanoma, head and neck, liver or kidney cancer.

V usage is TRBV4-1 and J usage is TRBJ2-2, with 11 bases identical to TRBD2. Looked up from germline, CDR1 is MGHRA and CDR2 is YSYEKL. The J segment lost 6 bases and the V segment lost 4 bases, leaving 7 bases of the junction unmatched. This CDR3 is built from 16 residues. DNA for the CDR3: TGCGCCAGCAGCCCGGGACTAGCGGTGGTAGCCGGGGAGCTGTTTTTT. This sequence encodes CASSPGLAVVAGELFF.

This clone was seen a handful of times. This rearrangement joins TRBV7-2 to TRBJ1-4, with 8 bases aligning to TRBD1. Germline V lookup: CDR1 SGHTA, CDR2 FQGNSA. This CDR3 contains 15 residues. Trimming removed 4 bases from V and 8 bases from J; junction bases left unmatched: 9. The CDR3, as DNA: TGTGCCAGCAGCTCACAGGGGGGAAAGGACGAAAAACTGTTTTTT. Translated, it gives CASSSQGGKDEKLFF.

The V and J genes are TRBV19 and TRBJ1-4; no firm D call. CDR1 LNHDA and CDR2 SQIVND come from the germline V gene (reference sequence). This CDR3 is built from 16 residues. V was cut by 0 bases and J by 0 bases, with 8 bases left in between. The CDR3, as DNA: TGTGCCAGTAGTATAGATCGGGCACCAACTAATGAAAAACTGTTTTTT. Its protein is CASSIDRAPTNEKLFF. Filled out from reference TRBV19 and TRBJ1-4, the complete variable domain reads DGGITQSPKYLFRKEGQNVTLSCEQNLNHDAMYWYRQDPGQGLRLIYYSQIVNDFQKGDIAEGYSVSREKKESFPLTVTSAQKNPTAFYLCASSIDRAPTNEKLFFGSGTQLSVL.

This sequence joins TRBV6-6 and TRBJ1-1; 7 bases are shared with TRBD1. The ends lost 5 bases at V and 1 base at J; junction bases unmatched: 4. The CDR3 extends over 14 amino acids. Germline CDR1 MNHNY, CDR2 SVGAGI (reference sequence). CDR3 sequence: CASSTRTGNTEAFF. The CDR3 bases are TGTGCCAGCAGTACCCGGACAGGGAACACTGAAGCTTTCTTT.

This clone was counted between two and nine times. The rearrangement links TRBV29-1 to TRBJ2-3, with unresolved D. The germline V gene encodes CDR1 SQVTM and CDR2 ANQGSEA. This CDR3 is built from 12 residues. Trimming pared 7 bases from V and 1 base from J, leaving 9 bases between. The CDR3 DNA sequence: TGCAGCGCCGACACAGGCACAGATACGCAGTATTTT. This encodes CSADTGTDTQYF.

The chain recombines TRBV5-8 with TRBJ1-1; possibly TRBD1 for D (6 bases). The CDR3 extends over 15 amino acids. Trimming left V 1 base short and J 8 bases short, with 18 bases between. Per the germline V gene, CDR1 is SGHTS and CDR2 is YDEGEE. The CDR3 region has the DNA TGTGCCAGCAGCTTGTGGCACGGGGGGGCCCTGGAAGCTTTCTTT. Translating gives CASSLWHGGALEAFF.

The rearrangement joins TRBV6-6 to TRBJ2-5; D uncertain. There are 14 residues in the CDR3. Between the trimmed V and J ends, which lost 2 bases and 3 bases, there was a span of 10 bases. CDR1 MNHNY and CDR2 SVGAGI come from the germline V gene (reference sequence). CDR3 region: CASSYLPEEETQYF. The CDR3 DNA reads TGTGCCAGCAGTTACCTGCCAGAAGAAGAGACCCAGTACTTC.

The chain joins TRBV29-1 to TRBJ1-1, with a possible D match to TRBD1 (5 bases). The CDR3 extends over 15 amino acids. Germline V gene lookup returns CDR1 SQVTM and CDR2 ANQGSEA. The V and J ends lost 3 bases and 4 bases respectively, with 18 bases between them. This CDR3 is CSVDFGAGWGTEAFF. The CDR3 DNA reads TGCAGCGTTGATTTTGGAGCAGGGTGGGGCACTGAAGCTTTCTTT.

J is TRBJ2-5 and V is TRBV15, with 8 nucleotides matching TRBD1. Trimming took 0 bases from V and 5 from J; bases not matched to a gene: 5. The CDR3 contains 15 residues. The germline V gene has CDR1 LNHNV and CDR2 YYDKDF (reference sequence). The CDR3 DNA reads TGTGCCACCAGCAGAGAAGACAGGGGTGGGGAGACCCAGTACTTC. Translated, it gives CATSREDRGGETQYF.

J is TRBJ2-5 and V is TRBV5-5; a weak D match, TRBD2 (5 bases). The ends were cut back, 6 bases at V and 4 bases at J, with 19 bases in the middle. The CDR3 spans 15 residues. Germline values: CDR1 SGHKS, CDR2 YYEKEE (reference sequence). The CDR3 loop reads CASTPRRASRETQYF. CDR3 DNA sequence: TGTGCCAGCACCCCACGGCGGGCTAGCCGAGAGACCCAGTACTTC. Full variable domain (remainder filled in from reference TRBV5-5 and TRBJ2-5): DAGVTQSPTHLIKTRGQQVTLRCSPISGHKSVSWYQQVLGQGPQFIFQYYEKEERGRGNFPDRFSARQFPNYSSELNVNALLLGDSALYLCASTPRRASRETQYFGPGTRLLVL.

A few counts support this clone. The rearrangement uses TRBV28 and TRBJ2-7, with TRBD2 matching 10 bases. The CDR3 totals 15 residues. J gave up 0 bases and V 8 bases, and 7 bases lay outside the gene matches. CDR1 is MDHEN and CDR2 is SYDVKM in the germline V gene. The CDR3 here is CASDLAGDGSYEQYF. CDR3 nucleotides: TGTGCCAGCGATCTAGCGGGAGATGGCTCCTACGAGCAGTACTTC.

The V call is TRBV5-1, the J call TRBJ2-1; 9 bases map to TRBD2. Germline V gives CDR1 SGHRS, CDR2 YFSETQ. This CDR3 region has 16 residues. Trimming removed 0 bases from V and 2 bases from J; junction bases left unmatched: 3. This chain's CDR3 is CASSLVGGGAYNEQFF. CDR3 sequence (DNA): TGCGCCAGCAGCTTGGTGGGCGGGGGGGCCTACAATGAGCAGTTCTTC.

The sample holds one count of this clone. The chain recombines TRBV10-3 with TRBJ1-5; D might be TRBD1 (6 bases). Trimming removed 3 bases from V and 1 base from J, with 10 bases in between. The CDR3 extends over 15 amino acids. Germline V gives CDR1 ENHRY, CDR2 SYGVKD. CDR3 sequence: CAISDPRGSNQPQHF. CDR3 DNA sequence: TGTGCCATCAGTGACCCCAGGGGAAGCAATCAGCCCCAGCATTTT.

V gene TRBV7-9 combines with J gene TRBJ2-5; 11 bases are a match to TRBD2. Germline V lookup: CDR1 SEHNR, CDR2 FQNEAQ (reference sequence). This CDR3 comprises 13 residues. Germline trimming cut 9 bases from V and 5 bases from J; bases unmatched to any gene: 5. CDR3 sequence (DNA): TGTGCCAGTACTAGCGGGAGTGCTGAGACCCAGTACTTC. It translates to CASTSGSAETQYF.

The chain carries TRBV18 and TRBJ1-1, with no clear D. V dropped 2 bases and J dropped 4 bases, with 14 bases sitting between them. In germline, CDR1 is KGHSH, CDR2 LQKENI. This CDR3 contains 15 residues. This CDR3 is CASSPRQDGLTEAFF. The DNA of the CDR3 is TGTGCCAGCTCACCAAGGCAGGACGGGCTCACTGAAGCTTTCTTT.

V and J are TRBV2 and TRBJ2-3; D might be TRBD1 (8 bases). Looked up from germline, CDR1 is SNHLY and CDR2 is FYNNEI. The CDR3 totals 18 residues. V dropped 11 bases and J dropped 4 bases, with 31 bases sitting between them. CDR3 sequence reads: CAAMGEQGDVAGADTQYF. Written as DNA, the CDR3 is TGTGCCGCCATGGGGGAACAGGGGGATGTGGCGGGAGCAGATACGCAGTATTTT. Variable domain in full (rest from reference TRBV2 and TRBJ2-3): EPEVTQTPSHQVTQMGQEVILRCVPISNHLYFYWYRQILGQKVEFLVSFYNNEISEKSEIFDDQFSVERPDGSNFTLKIRSTKLEDSAMYFCAAMGEQGDVAGADTQYFGPGTRLTVL.

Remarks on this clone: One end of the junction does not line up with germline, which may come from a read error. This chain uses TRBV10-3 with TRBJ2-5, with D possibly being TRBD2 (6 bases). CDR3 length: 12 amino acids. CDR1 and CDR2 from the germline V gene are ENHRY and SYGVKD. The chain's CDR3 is CAISGRGEAQYF. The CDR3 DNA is TGTGCCATCAGCGGGAGAGGAGAGGCCCAGTACTTC.

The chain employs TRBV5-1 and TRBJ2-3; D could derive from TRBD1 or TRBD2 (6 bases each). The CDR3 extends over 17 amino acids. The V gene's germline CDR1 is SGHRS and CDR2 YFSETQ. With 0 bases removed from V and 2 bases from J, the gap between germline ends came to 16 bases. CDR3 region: CASSLGPGAGNTDTQYF. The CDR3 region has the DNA TGCGCCAGCAGCTTGGGGCCGGGGGCCGGAAACACAGATACGCAGTATTTT.

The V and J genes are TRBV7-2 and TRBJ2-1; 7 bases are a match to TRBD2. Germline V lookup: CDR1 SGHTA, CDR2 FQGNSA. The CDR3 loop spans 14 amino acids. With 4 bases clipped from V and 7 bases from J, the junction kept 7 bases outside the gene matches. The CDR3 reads CASSSPGGWNEQFF. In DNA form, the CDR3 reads TGTGCCAGCAGCTCCCCCGGGGGGTGGAATGAGCAGTTCTTC.

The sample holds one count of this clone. CDR3 sequence: CASSLARGVGPDTQYF. In nucleotides, the CDR3 is TGCGCCAGCAGCTTGGCCAGGGGCGTGGGCCCAGATACGCAGTATTTT. The V and J genes are TRBV5-1 and TRBJ2-3, with a possible D match to TRBD1 (6 bases). V lost 0 bases and J lost 4, with 15 bases in between. This CDR3 comprises 16 residues. Germline V gives CDR1 SGHRS, CDR2 YFSETQ.

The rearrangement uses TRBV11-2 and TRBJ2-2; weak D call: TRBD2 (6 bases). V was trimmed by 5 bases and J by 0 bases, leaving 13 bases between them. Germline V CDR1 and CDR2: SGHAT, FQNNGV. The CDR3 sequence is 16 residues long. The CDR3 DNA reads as TGTGCCAGCAGCCCTCAAAGCGGGTCGAACACCGGGGAGCTGTTTTTT. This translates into CASSPQSGSNTGELFF. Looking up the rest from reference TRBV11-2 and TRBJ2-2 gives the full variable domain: EAGVAQSPRYKIIEKRQSVAFWCNPISGHATLYWYQQILGQGPKLLIQFQNNGVVDDSQLPKDRFSAERLKGVDSTLKIQPAKLEDSAVYLCASSPQSGSNTGELFFGEGSRLTVL.

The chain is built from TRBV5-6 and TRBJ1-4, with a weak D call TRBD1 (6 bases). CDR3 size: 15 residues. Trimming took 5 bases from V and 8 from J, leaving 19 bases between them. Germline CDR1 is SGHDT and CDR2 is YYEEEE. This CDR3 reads CASSLAAGVSEKLFF. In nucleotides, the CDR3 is TGTGCCAGCAGTCTCGCGGCAGGGGTCTCCGAAAAACTGTTTTTT.